A selection of T cell receptor beta chains follows, all from one sample in a study of a mutant IDH1 vaccine in newly diagnosed glioma. These receptors are not linked to any known antigen. Produced via immunoSEQ multiplex PCR; TCRdb's table is partial and in-frame only. The table includes about 30,000 clones, more than 75% detected once. Specimen: PBMCs, collected from a glioma patient whose treatment included an IDH1 peptide vaccine. Source of these receptors: a man between 25 and 39 years old with glioma. The CDR3 runs from the conserved cysteine through the conserved F or W. The D gene is left open where the match is weak. For some rows the clone size is stated as once, few or many, or as a class when expanded; others skip it.

CDR3nt | CDR3aa | d_gene | abundance | j_gene | v_gene
TGTGCCAGCAGCTTGGGACAGGGGCCTCAAGAGACCCAGTACTTC | CASSLGQGPQETQYF | TRBD1 | once | TRBJ2-5 | TRBV5-4
TGCGCCAGCAGCCCTAACAGGAGGAATGAGCAGTTCTTC | CASSPNRRNEQFF | . | . | TRBJ2-1 | TRBV5-1
TGTGCCATCAGTGACCCTGGACAGGGGACTAACTATGGCTACACCTTC | CAISDPGQGTNYGYTF | TRBD1 | . | TRBJ1-2 | TRBV10-3
TGTGCCATCAGGGCCGACTGGGGGGAGGCAATCTACAATGAGCAGTTCTTC | CAIRADWGEAIYNEQFF | . | . | TRBJ2-1 | TRBV10-3
TGTGCCAGCAGCCCGGACAGGGGTTCCTACGAGCAGTACTTC | CASSPDRGSYEQYF | TRBD1 | . | TRBJ2-7 | TRBV7-6
TGTGCCACCGGACAGGGATTAGACACTGAAGCTTTCTTT | CATGQGLDTEAFF | TRBD1 | . | TRBJ1-1 | TRBV10-3
TGTGCCACCAGCGGGACAACCTTTGGACTAGAGACCCAGTACTTC | CATSGTTFGLETQYF | . | . | TRBJ2-5 | TRBV15
TGTGCCAGCAGCTTAGGGCAAGCCAATCAGCCCCAGCATTTT | CASSLGQANQPQHF | . | . | TRBJ1-5 | TRBV7-2
TGTGCCAGCAGCGGACTAGCGGGAGGGCTTAGAGATGAGCAGTTCTTC | CASSGLAGGLRDEQFF | TRBD2 | . | TRBJ2-1 | TRBV5-4
TGTGCCAGTAGTATCGCGGGAGGGCCGGGGGAGCAGTACTTC | CASSIAGGPGEQYF | TRBD2 | . | TRBJ2-7 | TRBV19
TGTGCCAGCAGCGGCTCCGGGACGGCCTCCTACGAGCAGTACTTC | CASSGSGTASYEQYF | . | . | TRBJ2-7 | TRBV9
TGTGCCAGCAGCTTCACTACCTACGAGCAGTACTTC | CASSFTTYEQYF | . | . | TRBJ2-7 | TRBV2
TGTGCCAGCAGCTTTAGTGCGGAGACCCAGTACTTC | CASSFSAETQYF | . | . | TRBJ2-5 | TRBV5-6
TGTGCCAGCAGCGACGCCAGGCCGTCCTACAATGAGCAGTTCTTC | CASSDARPSYNEQFF | . | . | TRBJ2-1 | TRBV7-9
TGTGCCAGCAGTGGAGCGGGAGCTAGTTACGAGCAGTACTTC | CASSGAGASYEQYF | TRBD2 | . | TRBJ2-7 | TRBV6-1
TGTGCCAGCAGCCCCGAGACGGGGGCAAACTCCTACGAGCAGTACTTC | CASSPETGANSYEQYF | . | . | TRBJ2-7 | TRBV5-6
TGTGCCAGCTCACATGGACTAGCGGGAGGGACGGAGACCCAGTACTTC | CASSHGLAGGTETQYF | TRBD2 | . | TRBJ2-5 | TRBV18
TGCAGCGTTGAAAGGAGGTCCCGGGCCAACGTCCTGACTTTC | CSVERRSRANVLTF | . | . | TRBJ2-6 | TRBV29-1
TGTGCCAGCAGCTTGGGACAGGGGGCAAGGCAGTACTTC | CASSLGQGARQYF | TRBD1 | . | TRBJ2-7 | TRBV7-2